These 28 T cell receptor beta chains were all obtained from the same sample, sequenced in a study of a mutant IDH1 vaccine in newly diagnosed glioma. Time point in this sample: baseline, week 1 (first vaccination visit). As to treatment: pre-vaccination baseline after standard-of-care therapy. Measured with immunoSEQ multiplex PCR; TCRdb has only the in-frame clones, and not every one. This sample yields some 16,000 clones, of which almost 80% are seen a single time; 9% to 10% belongs to the top ten. The specimen comprised PBMCs, sampled from a glioma patient treated with radiotherapy, temozolomide or both. All receptors derive from a man in his forties with glioma.

The rearrangement joins TRBV7-6 to TRBJ2-2, with 8 bases fitting TRBD2. This CDR3 spans 16 amino acids. Germline values: CDR1 SGHVS, CDR2 FNYEAQ. The ends lost 5 bases at V and 4 bases at J; junction bases unmatched: 9. The CDR3 region has the DNA TGTGCCAGCAGCCCCTCGGGGGGGGCGGTCACCGGGGAGCTGTTTTTT. Protein sequence: CASSPSGGAVTGELFF. The complete variable domain, with remaining parts taken from reference TRBV7-6 and TRBJ2-2, reads GAGVSQSPRYKVTKRGQDVALRCDPISGHVSLYWYRQALGQGPEFLTYFNYEAQQDKSGLPNDRFSAERPEGSISTLTIQRTEQRDSAMYRCASSPSGGAVTGELFFGEGSRLTVL.

This clone was picked up a small number of times. In DNA, the CDR3 is TGTGCCAGCAGTTACGACGGAGGGGGGTATGGTGAAGCTTTCTTT. This translates into CASSYDGGGYGEAFF. V and J are TRBV6-6 and TRBJ1-1; D might be TRBD1 (6 bases). This CDR3 comprises 15 residues. V shed 2 bases and J shed 7 bases, with 17 bases lying between them. Germline lookup yields CDR1 MNHNY and CDR2 SVGAGI (reference sequence).

The chain has TRBV10-3 and TRBJ1-3; possible D gene TRBD1, 5 bases. CDR3 length equals 13 residues. CDR1 is ENHRY, CDR2 SYGVKD, per germline. The V end lost 4 bases, the J end lost 5 bases, and 9 bases lay between the germline ends. DNA for the CDR3: TGTGCCATCAGTGGGGACCCTCGAAACACCATATATTTT. Translating gives CAISGDPRNTIYF.

A single count supports this clone. The chain recombines TRBV19 with TRBJ1-1, with D perhaps matching TRBD1 (5 bases). Between the trimmed V and J ends, which lost 1 base and 3 bases, there was a span of 15 bases. Germline V CDR1 and CDR2: LNHDA, SQIVND (reference sequence). The CDR3 consists of 16 residues. The chain's CDR3 is CASSIVEAQGDTEAFF. The CDR3 DNA reads as TGTGCCAGTAGTATAGTGGAGGCCCAGGGAGACACTGAAGCTTTCTTT. Variable domain in full (rest from reference TRBV19 and TRBJ1-1): DGGITQSPKYLFRKEGQNVTLSCEQNLNHDAMYWYRQDPGQGLRLIYYSQIVNDFQKGDIAEGYSVSREKKESFPLTVTSAQKNPTAFYLCASSIVEAQGDTEAFFGQGTRLTVV.

CDR3 loop: CASSEGAPETQYF. The DNA for the CDR3 is TGTGCCAGTAGTGAAGGGGCCCCTGAGACCCAGTACTTC. The rearrangement joins TRBV19 to TRBJ2-5; a possible D gene is TRBD1 (5 bases). The germline gives CDR1 LNHDA, CDR2 SQIVND (reference sequence). This CDR3 spans 13 amino acids. The V and J ends lost 5 bases and 5 bases respectively, with 12 bases between them.

The J gene is TRBJ2-1, the V gene TRBV7-6, with 9 nucleotides matching TRBD2. V shed 1 base and J 4 bases; nucleotides not matched to a gene: 5. CDR1 SGHVS and CDR2 FNYEAQ come from the germline V gene. CDR3 length equals 16 residues. CDR3 protein: CASSLVAGGIYNEQFF. DNA of the CDR3: TGTGCCAGCAGCTTAGTCGCGGGAGGGATATACAATGAGCAGTTCTTC.

This clone was seen a single time. The rearrangement joins TRBV5-5 to TRBJ1-6, with D possibly being TRBD1 (5 bases). V shed 0 bases and J shed 11 bases, with 24 bases lying between them. Germline loops: CDR1 SGHKS, CDR2 YYEKEE (reference sequence). This CDR3 region has 18 residues. The CDR3 sequence is CASSLGQFGGPPGAPLHF. The CDR3 bases are TGTGCCAGCAGCTTGGGTCAGTTTGGGGGACCGCCAGGAGCACCCCTCCACTTT.

The J gene is TRBJ1-5, the V gene TRBV10-3; D may be TRBD1 (6 bases). Germline V gene data show CDR1 as ENHRY and CDR2 as SYGVKD. The CDR3 is 14 amino acids. V was shortened by 7 bases and J by 5 bases, with 15 bases between the two germline ends. The CDR3 DNA sequence: TGTGCCATCACTTCCGACAGGTCGGATCAGCCCCAGCATTTT. Protein product: CAITSDRSDQPQHF.

V usage is TRBV19 and J usage is TRBJ1-5; D not certain. CDR3 length equals 16 residues. V was trimmed by 1 base and J by 5 bases, leaving 15 bases between them. Germline loops: CDR1 LNHDA, CDR2 SQIVND (reference sequence). This CDR3 is CASSIGFGRRDQPQHF. The DNA of the CDR3 is TGTGCCAGTAGTATAGGATTCGGGCGTCGGGATCAGCCCCAGCATTTT. Filled out from reference TRBV19 and TRBJ1-5, the complete variable domain reads DGGITQSPKYLFRKEGQNVTLSCEQNLNHDAMYWYRQDPGQGLRLIYYSQIVNDFQKGDIAEGYSVSREKKESFPLTVTSAQKNPTAFYLCASSIGFGRRDQPQHFGDGTRLSIL.

The rearrangement uses TRBV19 and TRBJ1-1; no definite D call. V was clipped by 3 bases and J by 2 bases, with 10 bases between them. This CDR3 is 14 amino acids long. The germline gives CDR1 LNHDA, CDR2 SQIVND (reference sequence). The CDR3 nucleotides are TGTGCCAGTAGTATGCAGACCACCAACACTGAAGCTTTCTTT. Translating gives CASSMQTTNTEAFF.

V is TRBV18 and J is TRBJ1-4; 8 bases line up with TRBD1. V dropped 3 bases and J dropped 7; count of bases not matched to a gene: 4. The CDR3 is 14 residues long. CDR1 KGHSH and CDR2 LQKENI come from the germline V gene. The CDR3, as DNA: TGTGCCAGCTCACCGGGACAGGCTCCTGAAAAACTGTTTTTT. This codes for CASSPGQAPEKLFF.

The chain uses TRBV6-1 and TRBJ2-5; 10 nucleotides line up with TRBD1. Germline V gene lookup returns CDR1 MNHNS and CDR2 SASEGT. V dropped 8 bases and J dropped 2; count of bases not matched to a gene: 8. This CDR3 spans 15 amino acids. As DNA, the CDR3 is TGTGCCAGCCGCCGGGACAGGGGAATTCAAGAGACCCAGTACTTC. Translating it yields CASRRDRGIQETQYF.

This clone appeared a single time. The V gene is TRBV12-2, the J gene TRBJ2-7; the table calls TRBD1, which could not be checked here. TRBV12-2 is deemed a pseudogene. The CDR3 covers 16 residues. The DNA for the CDR3 is TGTGCAAGTCGCTTAATACTCGGGACAGGGGAGGACGAGCAGTACGTC. Translating it yields CASRLILGTGEDEQYV.

This chain uses TRBV19 with TRBJ2-5; 9 positions agree with TRBD2. The CDR3 spans 15 residues. Trimming took 5 bases from V and 2 from J; bases not matched to a gene: 6. Per the germline V gene, CDR1 is LNHDA and CDR2 is SQIVND (reference sequence). The CDR3 nucleotides read TGTGCCAGTAGTGCGGGGACTAGCAGACAAGAGACCCAGTACTTC. It is translated as CASSAGTSRQETQYF.

V gene TRBV10-1 combines with J gene TRBJ2-1; possibly TRBD2 for D (5 bases). Per germline, CDR1 WNHNN and CDR2 SYGVQD (reference sequence). V lost 0 bases, J lost 6 bases, and 9 bases lay in between. The CDR3 contains 14 residues. In nucleotides, the CDR3 is TGCGCCAGCAGTGAGTCGGAGGAGGCCAATGAGCAGTTCTTC. Protein sequence: CASSESEEANEQFF.

Relative to its sample, this clone is medium-sized. The chain couples TRBV14 to TRBJ1-1; 7 nucleotides line up with TRBD1. V gave up 3 bases and J gave up 11 bases; unmatched junction bases: 3. Germline V gene lookup returns CDR1 SGHDN and CDR2 FVKESK. This CDR3 region has 11 residues. Written as DNA, the CDR3 is TGTGCCAGCAGCCATGGGACAGTGGCTTTCTTT. Translated, it gives CASSHGTVAFF.

The chain employs TRBV6-1 and TRBJ1-2; TRBD1 matches 7 bases. The J segment lost 6 bases and the V segment lost 4 bases, leaving 17 bases of the junction unmatched. Germline V lookup: CDR1 MNHNS, CDR2 SASEGT. CDR3 length: 17 amino acids. CDR3 in amino acids: CASSGTRTGVWAHGYTF. As DNA, the CDR3 is TGTGCCAGCAGTGGTACCCGGACAGGCGTGTGGGCCCATGGCTACACCTTC.

The chain has TRBV6-5 and TRBJ2-5; D gene uncertain. From germline, CDR1 is MNHEY and CDR2 SVGAGI. V was trimmed by 2 bases and J by 3 bases, leaving 1 base between them. The CDR3 length is 11 residues. CDR3 bases: TGTGCCAGCAGTTACAAAGAGACCCAGTACTTC. It specifies CASSYKETQYF.

The chain joins TRBV6-6 to TRBJ2-4; perhaps D is TRBD1 or TRBD2 (6 bases each). V lost 5 bases and J 3 bases, leaving 11 bases between the germline ends. The CDR3 is made up of 14 amino acids. In germline, CDR1 is MNHNY, CDR2 SVGAGI (reference sequence). CDR3 protein: CASSAQGGKNIQYF. The CDR3 coding sequence is TGTGCCAGCAGTGCACAGGGAGGCAAAAACATTCAGTACTTC.

The genes are TRBV7-2 and TRBJ2-2, with 13 nucleotides matching TRBD2. The V and J ends lost 4 bases and 8 bases, in that order; junction bases with no gene match: 1. CDR1 SGHTA and CDR2 FQGNSA come from the germline V gene. CDR3 length: 14 residues. The CDR3 DNA sequence: TGTGCCAGCAGCTGGGGACTAGCGGGAGGGGAGCTGTTTTTT. Its protein product is CASSWGLAGGELFF.

The V and J genes are TRBV5-1 and TRBJ2-4; D is uncertain. Germline-derived CDR1 and CDR2 are SGHRS and YFSETQ. V dropped 4 bases and J dropped 0 bases, with 14 bases sitting between them. The CDR3 is 16 amino acids. CDR3 in DNA: TGCGCCAGCAGCCCATCGGAGTCCTTAGCCAAAAACATTCAGTACTTC. Translated: CASSPSESLAKNIQYF.

V gene TRBV11-2 combines with J gene TRBJ2-1, with TRBD2 matching 7 bases. The CDR3 length is 15 residues. Germline CDR1 and CDR2: SGHAT and FQNNGV. The trim removed 5 bases at V and 2 bases at J, leaving 6 bases unmatched. The CDR3 DNA is TGTGCCAGCAGCCTAAGCGGGACCCCCTACAATGAGCAGTTCTTC. This encodes CASSLSGTPYNEQFF.

The rearrangement joins TRBV7-1 to TRBJ2-5; 8 bases map to TRBD1. TRBV7-1 is identified as an open reading frame with a role that is uncertain. The junction had 2 bases not matched to a gene; V was cut back by 4 bases and J by 4 bases. This CDR3 contains 13 residues. CDR3 amino acids: CASSFTGGETQYF. The CDR3, as DNA: TGTGCCAGCAGCTTTACAGGGGGAGAGACCCAGTACTTC.

This clone was seen a single time. This chain uses TRBV2 with TRBJ1-4; TRBD1 matches 10 bases. The CDR3 covers 17 residues. Losses at the gene ends were 2 bases for V and 3 bases for J; bases not matched to a gene: 6. Germline V gene lookup returns CDR1 SNHLY and CDR2 FYNNEI. The CDR3 is CASSENRGTGANEKLFF. In nucleotides, the CDR3 is TGTGCCAGCAGTGAAAATCGTGGGACAGGGGCTAATGAAAAACTGTTTTTT.

The rearrangement links TRBV18 to TRBJ2-3; 8 nucleotides align to TRBD1. V was pared by 3 bases and J by 0 bases, with 8 bases of the junction left unmatched. The CDR3 has 17 residues. The germline CDR1 and CDR2 sequences are KGHSH and LQKENI. The CDR3 here is CASSPNGQGGSTDTQYF. The CDR3 coding sequence is TGTGCCAGCTCACCGAACGGACAGGGTGGGAGCACAGATACGCAGTATTTT.

This clone was counted a single time. This chain connects TRBV11-2 to TRBJ1-3; D is possibly TRBD1 (6 bases). The CDR3 contains 17 residues. The V and J ends lost 1 base and 0 bases respectively, with 13 bases between them. Germline values: CDR1 SGHAT, CDR2 FQNNGV. This chain's CDR3 is CASSLVGGQVSGNTIYF. CDR3 coding DNA: TGTGCCAGCAGCTTAGTAGGGGGACAAGTCTCTGGAAACACCATATATTTT.

The chain combines TRBV6-6 with TRBJ2-7, with 11 bases lining up with TRBD2. V lost 5 bases and J lost 5; bases outside the gene matches: 2. The CDR3 loop spans 13 amino acids. Germline CDR1 is MNHNY and CDR2 is SVGAGI (reference sequence). For the CDR3, the DNA is TGTGCCAGCAGTCAGACTAGCGGGGACGAGCAGTACGTC. Translated: CASSQTSGDEQYV.

The sample holds one count of this clone. V gene TRBV7-6 combines with J gene TRBJ2-1; no firm D call. This CDR3 is built from 15 residues. Looked up from germline, CDR1 is SGHVS and CDR2 is FNYEAQ. V gave up 5 bases and J gave up 9 bases, with 20 bases separating them. The CDR3 nucleotides read TGTGCCAGCAGCACAACTGGGATTGAAGTAGCTGAGCAGTTCTTC. Translating gives CASSTTGIEVAEQFF.